This T cell receptor (beta chain) was captured in a study of OX40 agonist ivuxolimab in advanced cancers. Study summary: Ivuxolimab doses were 0.01, 0.1, 0.3, 1.5, 3 or 10 mg/kg every 2 weeks. The group had a mean age of 60 years, ranged from about 20 to 80, and was 80% to 90% male.

Exclusion of a patient followed from autoimmune disease history or systemic immunosuppression. Clones were read by immunoSEQ multiplex PCR, and TCRdb kept only the in-frame ones, dropping some. The sample records about 70,000 clones, around 88% being singletons. Deletions cut 5 bases from V and 0 bases from J, with 20 bases between. CDR3 size: 16 residues. From germline, CDR1 is GTSNPN and CDR2 SVGIG (reference sequence). V is TRBV30 and J is TRBJ2-7; tentative D call: TRBD1 (6 bases). Specimen: CD4+ or CD8+ T cells sorted from blood, collected in a trial of the OX40 agonist ivuxolimab. This sequence originates from an adult with an advanced solid tumor such as melanoma, head and neck, liver or kidney cancer. CDR3 nucleotides: TGTGCCTGGGCCCCCATCGACAGGCCGAGCTCCTACGAGCAGTACTTC. It encodes CAWAPIDRPSSYEQYF.